A single T cell receptor (beta chain) is shown here with its context. Its antigen remains unknown. These data belong to a study of CD8 T cells in ankylosing spondylitis. Study results and limitations: The clones that were linked to disease were reported to be significantly enriched in matched synovial fluid samples from ankylosing spondylitis patients. Disease-associated clonotypes exhibited CD8+ identity and were relatively infrequent in peripheral blood.

V gave up 3 bases and J gave up 4 bases, with 9 bases separating them. CDR3 length equals 13 residues. Quantitative 5'-RACE with molecular barcodes was used to make the TCR beta libraries. TCRdb independently ran MiXCR on the 5' RACE reads; one entry per CDR3 protein. The data contain around 340,000 distinct CDR3 sequences, 20% to 25% of them seen just once; the ten biggest clones take up around 13%. The source material was blood, either unsorted or a sorted T cell fraction (not recorded which). The chain couples TRBV12-3 or TRBV12-4 to TRBJ1-1; D possibly corresponds to TRBD1 (5 bases). The TCR sequence derives from a male donor with ankylosing spondylitis or in good health (not recorded which). The DNA of the CDR3 is TGTGCCAGCAGTTTGGGGGTTTCCACTGAAGCTTTCTTT. Its translation is CASSLGVSTEAFF.